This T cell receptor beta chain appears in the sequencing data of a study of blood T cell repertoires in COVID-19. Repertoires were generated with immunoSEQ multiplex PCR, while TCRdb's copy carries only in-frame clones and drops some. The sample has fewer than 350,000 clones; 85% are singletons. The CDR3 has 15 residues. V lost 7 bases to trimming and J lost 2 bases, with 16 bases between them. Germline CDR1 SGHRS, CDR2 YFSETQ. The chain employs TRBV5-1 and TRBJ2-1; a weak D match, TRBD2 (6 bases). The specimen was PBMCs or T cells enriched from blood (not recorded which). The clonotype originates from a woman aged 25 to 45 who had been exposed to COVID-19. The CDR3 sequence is CASGLGGLTYNEQFF. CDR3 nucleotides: TGCGCCAGCGGGTTGGGAGGCTTAACCTACAATGAGCAGTTCTTC.